The rows below give T cell receptor beta chains drawn from one sample of a study of control samples from healthy donors and cancer patients. The data were produced by immunoSEQ multiplex PCR, yet TCRdb's version contains in-frame clones alone and is incomplete. The table has over 150,000 clones, approximately 91% seen once. Sequenced material: blood. These receptor sequences come from a woman aged 40-49 years in good health. CDR3s leave out the opening cysteine and the closing phenylalanine or tryptophan.

16,TRBV4-1,TRBJ1-5,ASSQVPRTPYSNQPQH
13,TRBV6-5,TRBJ2-7,ASREPRGSGGEQY
11,TRBV24-1,TRBJ2-1,ATSDLDSPEQF
13,TRBV6-5,TRBJ1-2,ASSYGQGPAYGYT
11,TRBV2,TRBJ1-2,ASSEGSEYGYT
12,TRBV5-1,TRBJ2-5,ARTGSWERETQY
13,TRBV10-1,TRBJ2-2,ASSESQITTGELF
15,TRBV9,TRBJ2-4,ASSADLSGTNKNIQY
12,TRBV6-2/TRBV6-3,TRBJ1-5,ASSRTGGDQPQH
14,TRBV13,TRBJ2-7,ASSYNTLQSSYEQY
10,TRBV3-1/TRBV3-2,TRBJ2-1,ASSQAYNEQF
11,TRBV29-1,TRBJ1-1,SVETGGDTEAF
12,TRBV15,TRBJ2-5,ATSIDQGQETQY
10,TRBV5-1,TRBJ1-1,ASSQGATEAF
11,TRBV12-3/TRBV12-4,TRBJ2-7,ASSFGGSYEQY
12,TRBV14,TRBJ2-5,ASSQEGIQETQY
12,TRBV29-1,TRBJ2-7,SVGLQGRAHEQY
9,TRBV6-1,TRBJ2-7,ASSEGYEQY
14,TRBV5-1,TRBJ2-2,ASSLRIDGNTGELF
14,TRBV21-1,TRBJ2-1,ASSKPAQSSYNEQF
14,TRBV4-1,TRBJ1-3,ASSQGVGADGNTIY
8,TRBV2,TRBJ1-2,ASHSYGYT
11,TRBV5-1,TRBJ1-1,ASSLLQGTEAF
12,TRBV19,TRBJ1-5,ASSFGRGNQPQH
13,TRBV9,TRBJ1-6,ASSVTTSFNSPLH
14,TRBV12-5,TRBJ1-3,ASGLPNMGAGNTIY
10,TRBV28,TRBJ2-5,ASGERRETQY
13,TRBV19,TRBJ1-2,ASSIDRGGNYGYT
11,TRBV5-6,TRBJ1-1,ASSLETGGKAF
15,TRBV5-1,TRBJ2-3,ASSPGTSGGLTDTQY
14,TRBV6-1,TRBJ2-7,ASSGFRFRPPHEQY
9,TRBV2,TRBJ2-3,ASRRQDTQY
13,TRBV28,TRBJ2-1,ASSLAAGAYNEQF
11,TRBV3-1/TRBV3-2,TRBJ1-3,ASSPRTGDTIY
15,TRBV19,TRBJ2-3,ASSDPSRGASTDTQY
12,TRBV4-1,TRBJ1-2,ASSQFEIGPLNT
11,TRBV11-3,TRBJ2-5,ASSLDREETQY
10,TRBV7-9,TRBJ1-2,ASSLGGEGYT
12,TRBV4-1,TRBJ1-1,ASRLLGGTTEAF
9,TRBV3-1/TRBV3-2,TRBJ1-2,ATESGVGYT
12,TRBV7-8,TRBJ2-5,ASSPQGGGKTQY
14,TRBV21-1,TRBJ1-5,ASSKLDRGQAQPQH
14,TRBV5-5,TRBJ2-5,ASSSWWDSLQETQY
14,TRBV19,TRBJ2-2,ASSIGSRRATGELF
13,TRBV19,TRBJ1-2,ASSIRLGDRRGYT
13,TRBV7-3,TRBJ2-2,ASSLRTDQTGELF
12,TRBV20-1,TRBJ2-1,SASVGGSYNEQF
14,TRBV19,TRBJ2-2,ASSISPGPRPGELF
16,TRBV6-6,TRBJ1-6,ASSPRGGTSSYNSPLH
14,TRBV7-6,TRBJ2-3,ASSYLGPGGADTQY
12,TRBV27,TRBJ1-5,ASSSGGGDQPQH
13,TRBV6-5,TRBJ1-4,ASRSQGGKNEKLF
15,TRBV11-2,TRBJ1-2,ASRGRDRGPGDYGYT
16,TRBV7-9,TRBJ1-3,ASSLETPTGSSGNTIY
14,TRBV5-1,TRBJ1-2,ASSERPGQGRGGYT